This TCR beta chain appears in the sequencing data of a study of CD8 T cells in ankylosing spondylitis. TCRdb itself ran the 5' RACE reads through MiXCR, one entry per CDR3 protein. The sample contains approximately 300,000 distinct CDR3 sequences, roughly 8% of which appear only once. This clonotype came up a few times. What it binds is unknown. Study observations and caveats: Within ankylosing spondylitis blood, a TCR beta motif made up of roughly eight highly homologous variants appeared to be characteristic.

CDR1 is LNHNV, CDR2 YYDKDF, per germline (reference sequence). This CDR3 is built from 16 residues. V lost 0 bases to trimming and J lost 5 bases, with 17 bases between them. This chain uses TRBV15 with TRBJ2-7; no reliable D call. This receptor was obtained from a male donor with ankylosing spondylitis. The sample was blood, either unsorted or a sorted T cell fraction (not recorded which). The CDR3 DNA reads as TGTGCCACCAGCAGAGATCTGACTGGTGGGGTAGACGAGCAGTACTTC. It is translated as CATSRDLTGGVDEQYF.